This TCR beta chain was observed in a study of blood T cell repertoires in COVID-19. Study overall: Samples of COVID-19 (acute and convalescent) were obtained from the United States, Italy and Spain. Sources were T cells, B-cell-depleted T cells, or PBMCs; the material itself was cDNA or gDNA.

Germline V gene lookup returns CDR1 KGHSH and CDR2 LQKENI. This CDR3 has 15 residues. The V gene end was trimmed by 3 bases and the J gene end by 4 bases; junction bases not matched to a gene: 7. Original handling: Amplification with reference gene primers provided the estimates of nucleated cell counts. Profiling relied on immunoSEQ multiplex PCR, and the TCRdb table lists in-frame clones only, not all of them. V, J and clone size reflect that table, while D and trimming were determined from the DNA. Altogether about 250,000 clones are present, about nine tenths being singletons, with the ten largest covering roughly 0.96%.

The specimen was peripheral blood. This TCR was sampled from a woman aged 40 to 50 who had recovered from COVID-19. V gene TRBV18 combines with J gene TRBJ2-7; 9 bases agree with TRBD1. Here the CDR3 reads CASSPAGQGLYEQYF. The CDR3, as DNA: TGTGCCAGCTCACCGGCGGGACAGGGTCTATACGAGCAGTACTTC.